This entry concerns a single TCR beta chain. This clonotype was picked up many times. The specificity of this receptor is unknown. Per-base quality was not reported, and no clone a single base away is much larger than it. The sample comes from a study of response to subunit inactivated influenza vaccine (dated by TCRdb to between 2018 and 2020). In terms of the full investigation: To follow how T cells responded to a trivalent subunit inactivated influenza vaccine, the researchers relied on deep quantitative profiling of the T cell receptor repertoire. Summary of the overall study and its limitations: The authors suggested that each seasonal influenza vaccination may recruit only a limited number of new T cells.

The library was built by means of RT-PCR. The data were produced on an Illumina HiSeq 2500. Clones were called with MiXCR by TCRdb after fastp trimmed the public reads at Q25, and only in-frame beta chains were retained. When rows share a CDR3 protein, they turn into one entry using the most common DNA and genes. The sample table holds fewer than 550,000 distinct CDR3 sequences, of which 25% were seen once. The ten largest clones add up to approximately 2% of the sample. The material was CD4+ T cells sorted from PBMCs, obtained 5 days after vaccination. The sequence was collected from a man aged 50-59 years who received an inactivated influenza vaccine. Donor details come from another sample of the same person, matched by shared clones.

The CDR3 protein: CASRGLQGIMNTEAFF. The DNA sequence reads TGTGCCAGTAGAGGATTACAGGGTATCATGAACACTGAAGCTTTCTTT. The rearranged chain carries TRBV19 and TRBJ1-1; tentative D gene TRBD1, with 6 bases matching. The CDR3, cysteine through phenylalanine, is 16 amino acids long. Only the CDR3 region is kept as DNA, spanning 48 bases read in frame from base 1. From the germline V gene (reference sequence), CDR1 is LNHDA and CDR2 is SQIVND. Trimming removed 6 bases from V and 0 bases from J, leaving 17 bases between the germline ends. Reference TRBV19 and TRBJ1-1 genes cover what lies past the CDR3, so the full variable domain is DGGITQSPKYLFRKEGQNVTLSCEQNLNHDAMYWYRQDPGQGLRLIYYSQIVNDFQKGDIAEGYSVSREKKESFPLTVTSAQKNPTAFYLCASRGLQGIMNTEAFFGQGTRLTVV.